Following are 32 T cell receptor beta chains from one sample sequenced in a study of CD8 T cells in Susac syndrome. RNA in amounts of roughly 0.5 to 1 ug was reverse transcribed with random hexamers. TCRdb re-called the immunoSEQ multiplex PCR reads with MiXCR, one entry per CDR3 protein. The sample records approximately 49,000 distinct CDR3 sequences, just under 95% being singletons. Sequencing was carried out using CD8+ T cells from PBMCs. Receptors originate from a human donor with Susac syndrome.

J is TRBJ2-2 and V is TRBV7-3; 7 bases match TRBD1. V was clipped by 5 bases and J by 3 bases; unmatched bases: 3. Per the germline V gene, CDR1 is SGHTA and CDR2 is FQGTGA. This CDR3 comprises 14 residues. CDR3 sequence (DNA): TGTGCCAGCAGCCCACAGGGGTACACCGGGGAGCTGTTTTTT. It is translated as CASSPQGYTGELFF.

The chain couples TRBV15 to TRBJ2-7; perhaps TRBD2 as D (6 bases). Germline V gene data show CDR1 as LNHNV and CDR2 as YYDKDF (reference sequence). The CDR3 is made up of 13 amino acids. V lost 6 bases to trimming and J lost 5 bases, with 14 bases between them. As DNA, the CDR3 is TGTGCCACCAGGGCAGGGTCTAGCGACGAGCAGTACTTC. Residues: CATRAGSSDEQYF.

The chain employs TRBV14 and TRBJ2-7; D is ambiguous. Trimming stripped 2 bases from V and 5 bases from J, with 7 bases between. CDR1 is SGHDN and CDR2 is FVKESK in the germline V gene. This CDR3 comprises 12 residues. The CDR3 nucleotides are TGTGCCAGCAGCCAAAAGCCTAACGAGCAGTACTTC. This sequence encodes CASSQKPNEQYF. Based on the CDR3 plus reference TRBV14 and TRBJ2-7, the full variable domain is EAGVTQFPSHSVIEKGQTVTLRCDPISGHDNLYWYRRVMGKEIKFLLHFVKESKQDESGMPNNRFLAERTGGTYSTLKVQPAELEDSGVYFCASSQKPNEQYFGPGTRLTVT.

The J gene is TRBJ2-1, the V gene TRBV9; no reliable D call. The V end lost 2 bases, the J end lost 4 bases, and 4 bases lay between the germline ends. Germline CDR1 reads SGDLS; CDR2 reads YYNGEE. The CDR3 covers 12 residues. CDR3: CASSVTYNEQFF. CDR3 bases: TGTGCCAGCAGCGTCACATACAATGAGCAGTTCTTC.

CDR3 DNA: TGTGCCAGCAGCGACGGACAGGTCCGTGGCTACACCTTC. Its protein is CASSDGQVRGYTF. The chain recombines TRBV7-9 with TRBJ1-2; 7 bases line up with TRBD1. CDR1 and CDR2 (germline): SEHNR, FQNEAQ (reference sequence). J was trimmed by 7 bases and V by 5 bases; bases with no gene match: 7. This CDR3 spans 13 amino acids.

This chain links TRBV20-1 with TRBJ2-1; 9 bases line up with TRBD2. Germline CDR1 DFQATT, CDR2 SNEGSKA (reference sequence). CDR3 length: 13 amino acids. The J segment lost 15 bases and the V segment lost 7 bases, leaving 16 bases of the junction unmatched. CDR3 protein: CSVLRAGGVKRFF. Here the CDR3 DNA reads TGCAGTGTCCTAAGGGCGGGGGGGGTAAAGCGGTTCTTC.

The rearrangement uses TRBV20-1 and TRBJ1-1; no clear D. CDR3 length: 10 amino acids. Germline V CDR1 and CDR2: DFQATT, SNEGSKA (reference sequence). Trimming cost V 6 bases and J 8 bases, with 10 bases left between them. CDR3 protein: CSAMVLEAFF. As DNA, the CDR3 is TGCAGTGCCATGGTTCTAGAAGCTTTCTTT.

This clonotype was detected only a few times. The chain has TRBV2 and TRBJ2-1, with a weak D call TRBD2 (5 bases). Germline-derived CDR1 and CDR2 are SNHLY and FYNNEI. Deletions cut 5 bases from V and 4 bases from J, with 6 bases between. The CDR3 sequence is 12 residues long. DNA of the CDR3: TGTGCCAGCAGTCCGGGGTACAATGAGCAGTTCTTC. This sequence encodes CASSPGYNEQFF. Full variable domain (remainder filled in from reference TRBV2 and TRBJ2-1): EPEVTQTPSHQVTQMGQEVILRCVPISNHLYFYWYRQILGQKVEFLVSFYNNEISEKSEIFDDQFSVERPDGSNFTLKIRSTKLEDSAMYFCASSPGYNEQFFGPGTRLTVL.

The chain combines TRBV14 with TRBJ2-1; a possible D gene is TRBD1 (5 bases). Trimming removed 4 bases from V and 4 bases from J, with 17 bases in between. Per the germline V gene, CDR1 is SGHDN and CDR2 is FVKESK. The CDR3 extends over 16 amino acids. The CDR3 region is CASSPRTPTAYNEQFF. DNA of the CDR3: TGTGCCAGCAGCCCACGAACGCCGACAGCTTACAATGAGCAGTTCTTC.

CDR3 loop: CASSQAWGTEAFF. The CDR3 DNA sequence: TGTGCCAGCAGCCAAGCGTGGGGCACTGAAGCTTTCTTT. This chain joins TRBV4-2 and TRBJ1-1; no clear D gene. This CDR3 is built from 13 residues. Germline V gene lookup returns CDR1 LGHNA and CDR2 YNFKEQ. The V end was cut by 1 base, the J end by 4 bases, with 7 bases between.

CDR3 nucleotide sequence: TGTGCCAGCAGTTGGACAAGGAGATCCTACGAGCAGTACTTC. It yields the protein CASSWTRRSYEQYF. This chain joins TRBV2 and TRBJ2-7, with a tentative D call TRBD1 (5 bases). The length of the CDR3 is 14 residues. With 5 bases removed from V and 1 base from J, the gap between germline ends came to 12 bases. Germline V gene data show CDR1 as SNHLY and CDR2 as FYNNEI.

The chain links TRBV5-1 to TRBJ1-5; possible D gene TRBD1, 6 bases. CDR1 SGHRS and CDR2 YFSETQ come from the germline V gene. The V gene lost 1 base and the J gene lost 2 bases, with 10 bases spanning the gap. The CDR3 spans 15 residues. DNA of the CDR3: TGCGCCAGCAGCTTGTGGGGGGCGGGCAATCAGCCCCAGCATTTT. Protein: CASSLWGAGNQPQHF.

The chain carries TRBV14 and TRBJ2-3, with D tentatively TRBD1 or TRBD2 (5 bases each). This CDR3 has 18 amino acids. Trimming removed 0 bases from V and 2 bases from J, with 18 bases in between. Germline V lookup: CDR1 SGHDN, CDR2 FVKESK. DNA of the CDR3: TGTGCCAGCAGCCAAGAGCCGTTATGGGGGTCGATCACAGATACGCAGTATTTT. Its translation is CASSQEPLWGSITDTQYF.

V usage is TRBV7-9 and J usage is TRBJ2-5; the match to TRBD2 covers 7 bases. The CDR3 spans 15 residues. Per germline, CDR1 SEHNR and CDR2 FQNEAQ (reference sequence). V dropped 5 bases and J dropped 1; count of bases not matched to a gene: 7. The CDR3 sequence is CASSHRRGVQETQYF. The CDR3 nucleotides are TGTGCCAGCAGCCATAGACGGGGGGTCCAAGAGACCCAGTACTTC.

This rearrangement joins TRBV19 to TRBJ2-7; D perhaps matches TRBD1 (5 bases). V was clipped by 1 base and J by 1 base, with 8 bases between them. Germline V CDR1 and CDR2: LNHDA, SQIVND (reference sequence). There are 14 residues in the CDR3. The CDR3 sequence is CASSIASGSYEQYF. In nucleotides, the CDR3 is TGTGCCAGTAGTATAGCCTCAGGGTCCTACGAGCAGTACTTC.

This chain uses TRBV20-1 with TRBJ1-5, with a weak D call TRBD1 (5 bases). Germline lookup yields CDR1 DFQATT and CDR2 SNEGSKA (reference sequence). The V end was cut by 3 bases, the J end by 4 bases, with 19 bases between. This CDR3 has 16 residues. This CDR3 reads CSASSFQGGANQPQHF. CDR3 DNA sequence: TGCAGTGCTAGTTCTTTTCAGGGAGGGGCAAATCAGCCCCAGCATTTT.

The chain couples TRBV3-1 to TRBJ2-2; 14 bases are a match to TRBD2. V shed 5 bases, J shed 1 base, and the junction held 9 bases outside the gene matches. CDR1 is LGHDT, CDR2 YNNKEL, per germline (reference sequence). The length of the CDR3 is 19 residues. The CDR3 sequence: CASSSRWTSGGMNTGELFF. The DNA of the CDR3 is TGTGCCAGCAGCTCCCGGTGGACTAGCGGGGGGATGAACACCGGGGAGCTGTTTTTT.

CDR3 protein: CSARGSGAVEQYF. Written as DNA, the CDR3 is TGCAGTGCTAGAGGGTCAGGGGCGGTCGAGCAGTACTTC. The chain employs TRBV20-1 and TRBJ2-7; D might be TRBD1 (6 bases). V lost 1 base and J 6 bases, leaving 13 bases between the germline ends. Germline V CDR1 and CDR2: DFQATT, SNEGSKA (reference sequence). CDR3 length equals 13 residues.

The chain links TRBV7-9 to TRBJ2-3, with D perhaps matching TRBD2 (5 bases). This CDR3 is built from 13 residues. V gave up 5 bases and J gave up 5 bases, with 11 bases separating them. Germline CDR1 SEHNR, CDR2 FQNEAQ (reference sequence). In nucleotides, the CDR3 is TGTGCCAGCAGCCCCGGCGGAGGAGATACGCAGTATTTT. Its translation: CASSPGGGDTQYF. Complete variable domain (other parts from reference TRBV7-9 and TRBJ2-3): DTGVSQNPRHKITKRGQNVTFRCDPISEHNRLYWYRQTLGQGPEFLTYFQNEAQLEKSRLLSDRFSAERPKGSFSTLEIQRTEQGDSAMYLCASSPGGGDTQYFGPGTRLTVL.

CDR3 amino acids: CAWKVSGRYEQYF. CDR3 DNA: TGTGCCTGGAAGGTGTCAGGGCGCTACGAGCAGTACTTC. The chain carries TRBV30 and TRBJ2-7; a possible D gene is TRBD1 (5 bases). Germline V gene data show CDR1 as GTSNPN and CDR2 as SVGIG (reference sequence). Trimming removed 4 bases at V and 3 bases at J, with 13 bases between. This CDR3 has 13 residues.

CDR3 nucleotides: TGTGCCACCAGTGATTCCTACACAACTAGCACAGATACGCAGTATTTT. Translated: CATSDSYTTSTDTQYF. The chain links TRBV24-1 to TRBJ2-3; D unresolved. CDR1 is KGHDR, CDR2 SFDVKD, per germline. Trimming took 2 bases from V and 0 from J, leaving 11 bases between them. This CDR3 is 16 amino acids long.

This clonotype was recorded a few times. V usage is TRBV29-1 and J usage is TRBJ1-2; D gene unclear. This CDR3 comprises 12 residues. The germline CDR1 and CDR2 sequences are SQVTM and ANQGSEA. V lost 0 bases and J lost 2, with 4 bases in between. This CDR3 reads CSVEDRNYGYTF. Here the CDR3 DNA reads TGCAGCGTTGAAGATCGAAACTATGGCTACACCTTC.

This chain links TRBV19 with TRBJ2-7; D might be TRBD1 or TRBD2, each matching 5 bases. Trimming cost V 6 bases and J 3 bases, with 12 bases left between them. Germline V gene data show CDR1 as LNHDA and CDR2 as SQIVND (reference sequence). The CDR3 has 13 residues. The CDR3 is CASSPIGGYEQYF. The DNA for the CDR3 is TGTGCCAGTAGCCCCATTGGGGGCTACGAGCAGTACTTC. Using reference TRBV19 and TRBJ2-7 for the parts outside the CDR3, the full variable domain is DGGITQSPKYLFRKEGQNVTLSCEQNLNHDAMYWYRQDPGQGLRLIYYSQIVNDFQKGDIAEGYSVSREKKESFPLTVTSAQKNPTAFYLCASSPIGGYEQYFGPGTRLTVT.

The chain uses TRBV4-1 and TRBJ2-4, with D possibly called TRBD1 or TRBD2 (5 bases each). The CDR3 totals 15 residues. The germline gives CDR1 MGHRA, CDR2 YSYEKL. V was cut by 0 bases and J by 6 bases, with 12 bases left in between. The CDR3 is CASSQDTSGGNIQYF. Here the CDR3 DNA reads TGCGCCAGCAGCCAAGATACCTCTGGGGGAAACATTCAGTACTTC.

The chain uses TRBV23-1 and TRBJ2-2, with 7 bases aligning to TRBD2. TRBV23-1 is labeled an ORF, and its function is uncertain. This CDR3 spans 17 amino acids. The V gene end was trimmed by 2 bases and the J gene end by 2 bases; junction bases not matched to a gene: 8. In DNA, the CDR3 is TGCGCCAGCAGTCAAGCCCCGGGGGGTACTAACACCGGGGAGCTGTTTTTT. Amino acids: CASSQAPGGTNTGELFF.

CDR3 sequence reads: CASAGGDYQETQYF. The DNA for the CDR3 is TGTGCCAGCGCAGGGGGGGATTACCAAGAGACCCAGTACTTC. The chain has TRBV7-8 and TRBJ2-5, with D perhaps assigned TRBD1 or TRBD2 (7 bases each). The length of the CDR3 is 14 residues. Deletions cut 8 bases from V and 0 bases from J, with 13 bases between. CDR1 SGHVS and CDR2 FQNEAQ come from the germline V gene.

J is TRBJ2-7 and V is TRBV9, with TRBD1 matching over 8 bases. The CDR3 extends over 14 amino acids. Germline V gives CDR1 SGDLS, CDR2 YYNGEE. J lost 2 bases, V lost 3 bases, and 4 bases had no gene match. CDR3 nucleotides: TGTGCCAGCAGCGCTAGGGACAGGACCTACGAGCAGTACTTC. Amino acids: CASSARDRTYEQYF.

V usage is TRBV9 and J usage is TRBJ1-2; TRBD1 matches at 7 bases. The V gene end was trimmed by 7 bases and the J gene end by 5 bases; junction bases not matched to a gene: 8. CDR1 and CDR2 from the germline V gene are SGDLS and YYNGEE. The CDR3 sequence is 13 residues long. The CDR3 DNA reads TGTGCCAGCGGCGGGACAGCAATGTATGGCTACACCTTC. It specifies CASGGTAMYGYTF. The full variable domain, in which reference TRBV9 and TRBJ1-2 provide the parts outside the CDR3, is DSGVTQTPKHLITATGQRVTLRCSPRSGDLSVYWYQQSLDQGLQFLIQYYNGEERAKGNILERFSAQQFPDLHSELNLSSLELGDSALYFCASGGTAMYGYTFGSGTRLTVV.

The chain joins TRBV12-3 or TRBV12-4 to TRBJ2-4; D ambiguous. The CDR3 has 13 amino acids. V was shortened by 7 bases and J by 5 bases, with 12 bases between the two germline ends. CDR3 nucleotide sequence: TGTGCCAGCAATACAATTGGGGAAAACATTCAGTACTTC. Encoded protein: CASNTIGENIQYF.

This sequence joins TRBV3-1 and TRBJ2-7; 8 bases are shared with TRBD2. Germline trimming cut 5 bases from V and 5 bases from J; bases unmatched to any gene: 5. Germline V lookup: CDR1 LGHDT, CDR2 YNNKEL (reference sequence). This CDR3 is built from 13 residues. The CDR3 loop reads CASSRTSFDEQYF. The CDR3 nucleotides read TGTGCCAGCAGCAGGACTAGCTTCGACGAGCAGTACTTC.

CDR3 sequence: CASRRGAEAFF. CDR3 nucleotide sequence: TGTGCCAGCCGGAGAGGCGCTGAAGCTTTCTTT. V is TRBV25-1 and J is TRBJ1-1, with no clear D. The germline gives CDR1 MGHDK, CDR2 SYGVNS. The CDR3 length is 11 residues. The V end lost 8 bases, the J end lost 6 bases, and 10 bases lay between the germline ends.

J is TRBJ2-5 and V is TRBV30, with 9 bases that match TRBD2. This CDR3 spans 16 amino acids. Looked up from germline, CDR1 is GTSNPN and CDR2 is SVGIG (reference sequence). Trimming at V came to 0 bases and at J to 0 bases, leaving 5 bases not matched to a gene. The CDR3 sequence is CAWSVPASGNQETQYF. The CDR3 region has the DNA TGTGCCTGGAGTGTACCGGCTAGCGGGAACCAAGAGACCCAGTACTTC.